The present T cell receptor beta chain was sequenced within a study of blood T cell repertoires in COVID-19. Overall study context: The United States, Italy and Spain supplied acute and convalescent COVID-19 samples. The cDNA or gDNA used as material had been derived from T cells, B-cell-depleted T cells, or PBMCs.

CDR1 and CDR2 from the germline V gene are LNHDA and SQIVND (reference sequence). V shed 3 bases and J 6 bases; nucleotides not matched to a gene: 9. The CDR3 totals 16 residues. Original handling: Cell counts per sample came from amplifying reference gene primers. Sequencing used immunoSEQ multiplex PCR; TCRdb keeps in-frame clones, though not all of them. V and J calls and clone size are copied from that table; D and trimming were computed from the DNA. Of a few hundred thousand clones detected, approximately 85% appear once; the ten largest clones hold about 1%. The Seattle patients joined while their infection was active and were tracked longitudinally afterward.

The sample comprised peripheral blood. The sequence was collected from a human donor with COVID-19, enrolled during active disease. The donor label of this sample is uncertain. The gene calls are TRBV19 and TRBJ2-2; 8 bases map to TRBD1. The CDR3 coding sequence is TGTGCCAGTAGTATTGCTTGGACAGGGATACCCGGGGAGCTGTTTTTT. This gives the protein CASSIAWTGIPGELFF.